Listed below are T cell receptor beta chains from one sample, sequenced in a study of cytomegalovirus exposure and HLA in healthy donors. The assay was immunoSEQ multiplex PCR, and TCRdb's table has in-frame clones only and misses some. The sample table sets out 170,000 or so clones. The source material was PBMCs. Source of these receptors: a man aged 25-40 years in good health and CMV-seronegative. CDR3s include the opening cysteine and the closing phenylalanine or tryptophan. Each record gives: J gene, V gene, clone size, D gene, CDR3 protein, CDR3 DNA. The D gene is left open where the match is weak. Clone size appears in some rows only: once, few, many, or a class for an expanded clone.

TRBJ1-2 TRBV11-2 NA NA CASSPDGIYGYTF TGTGCCAGCAGCCCCGACGGGATTTATGGCTACACCTTC
TRBJ2-1 TRBV7-2 NA TRBD2 CASSFHSGRAENEQFF TGTGCCAGCAGCTTCCATAGCGGGAGGGCCGAAAATGAGCAGTTCTTC
TRBJ2-6 TRBV5-1 NA NA CASSKDGGAGANVLTF TGCGCCAGCAGCAAGGACGGAGGGGCTGGGGCCAACGTCCTGACTTTC
TRBJ2-2 TRBV5-4 NA TRBD2 CASSLGLAGGPGTGELFF TGTGCCAGCAGCTTGGGTCTAGCGGGAGGGCCGGGCACCGGGGAGCTGTTTTTT
TRBJ2-2 TRBV16 NA TRBD1 CASRRTGYTGELFF TGTGCCAGCAGACGGACAGGGTACACCGGGGAGCTGTTTTTT
TRBJ1-2 TRBV6-5 NA NA CASRASGNYGYTF TGTGCCAGCAGGGCTTCAGGGAACTATGGCTACACCTTC
TRBJ2-1 TRBV9 NA NA CASSVEGKDYNEQFF TGTGCCAGCAGCGTAGAGGGGAAGGACTACAATGAGCAGTTCTTC
TRBJ2-5 TRBV6-5 NA NA CASSYTGILGETQYF TGTGCCAGCAGTTATACAGGGATTCTTGGGGAGACCCAGTACTTC
TRBJ1-5 TRBV19 NA NA CASSPQGWQPQHF TGTGCCAGTAGCCCACAGGGTTGGCAGCCCCAGCATTTT
TRBJ2-1 TRBV5-4 NA NA CASSSRGSSYNEQFF TGTGCCAGCAGCTCCCGGGGGAGCTCCTACAATGAGCAGTTCTTC
TRBJ2-7 TRBV7-2 NA TRBD2 CASSSGRGRGHEQYF TGTGCCAGCAGCTCTGGGAGAGGGAGGGGCCACGAGCAGTACTTC
TRBJ1-5 TRBV19 medium-sized NA CASRKGPGTSNQPQHF TGTGCCAGTAGGAAAGGCCCGGGAACGAGCAATCAGCCCCAGCATTTT
TRBJ2-3 TRBV5-1 NA NA CASSLVGRASTDTQYF TGCGCCAGCAGCTTGGTCGGGCGGGCGAGCACAGATACGCAGTATTTT
TRBJ1-1 TRBV11-2 NA NA CASSLDGANTEAFF TGTGCCAGCAGCTTAGATGGGGCAAACACTGAAGCTTTCTTT
TRBJ2-5 TRBV30 NA TRBD2 CAWSIGLAGKETQYF TGTGCCTGGAGTATAGGACTAGCGGGAAAAGAGACCCAGTACTTC
TRBJ2-3 TRBV4-1 NA NA CASSQESSGTQYF TGCGCCAGCAGCCAAGAATCGAGTGGTACGCAGTATTTT
TRBJ2-1 TRBV18 NA NA CASSPSGSSYNEQFF TGTGCCAGCTCACCTTCCGGGAGCTCCTACAATGAGCAGTTCTTC
TRBJ1-5 TRBV5-4 NA TRBD1 CASSLQGSNQPQHF TGTGCCAGCAGCCTACAGGGGAGCAATCAGCCCCAGCATTTT
TRBJ2-5 TRBV11-2 NA TRBD2 CASSSVGLAGRETQYF TGTGCCAGCAGCTCGGTCGGACTAGCGGGACGGGAGACCCAGTACTTC
TRBJ1-6 TRBV7-9 NA TRBD1 CASSSQGGNSPLHF TGTGCCAGCAGCTCACAGGGGGGTAATTCACCCCTCCACTTT
TRBJ2-7 TRBV28 NA NA CASRGQPRGSYEQYF TGTGCCAGCAGAGGACAGCCAAGGGGGTCCTACGAGCAGTACTTC
TRBJ2-2 TRBV6-4 NA TRBD2 CASRTSGRNTGELFF TGTGCCAGCAGAACTAGCGGGAGGAACACCGGGGAGCTGTTTTTT
TRBJ2-1 TRBV11-2 NA TRBD2 CASSPRTSGSSNEQFF TGTGCCAGCAGCCCAAGGACTAGCGGGAGTAGTAATGAGCAGTTCTTC
TRBJ1-4 TRBV18 NA NA CASSPSAQANEKLFF TGTGCCAGCTCACCATCCGCGCAAGCAAATGAAAAACTGTTTTTT
TRBJ2-5 TRBV2 NA NA CASSEQGDSQYF TGTGCCAGCAGTGAGCAGGGCGATTCCCAGTACTTC
TRBJ1-1 TRBV19 NA NA CASSIGVGGTEAFF TGTGCCAGTAGTATTGGGGTCGGGGGCACTGAAGCTTTCTTT
TRBJ1-2 TRBV4-3 NA NA CASSQDGIAGAFYGYTF TGCGCCAGCAGCCAAGATGGGATCGCAGGGGCTTTCTATGGCTACACCTTC
TRBJ2-3 TRBV28 NA NA CASSLIITGEAWEDTQYF TGTGCCAGCAGTTTAATCATTACGGGGGAGGCCTGGGAAGATACGCAGTATTTT
TRBJ2-1 TRBV5-1 NA TRBD2 CASIPGTSGRKEQFF TGCGCCAGCATACCCGGGACTAGCGGGAGAAAAGAGCAGTTCTTC
TRBJ2-2 TRBV7-2 NA NA CASSSQGRGELFF TGTGCCAGCAGCTCACAGGGGAGGGGGGAGCTGTTTTTT
TRBJ1-1 TRBV29-1 NA NA CSVDTAGVEAFF TGCAGCGTCGATACCGCGGGGGTTGAAGCTTTCTTT
TRBJ1-1 TRBV18 NA NA CASSPSGEGTEAFF TGTGCCAGCTCACCGTCAGGGGAGGGCACTGAAGCTTTCTTT
TRBJ2-2 TRBV5-4 NA TRBD2 CASRVAGVVGELFF TGTGCCAGCAGGGTAGCGGGAGTGGTCGGGGAGCTGTTTTTT
TRBJ1-4 TRBV18 NA NA CASSPLLGTLEKLFF TGTGCCAGCTCACCACTCCTCGGGACTTTAGAAAAACTGTTTTTT
TRBJ2-1 TRBV5-4 NA TRBD2 CASRTSGRDNEQFF TGTGCCAGCAGAACTAGCGGTAGGGACAATGAGCAGTTCTTC
TRBJ1-2 TRBV7-9 NA NA CASSLYGGENGYTF TGTGCCAGCAGCTTATACGGGGGGGAGAATGGCTACACCTTC
TRBJ2-7 TRBV4-1 NA TRBD2 CASSRRTSGDTYEQYF TGCGCCAGCAGCCGGAGGACTAGCGGGGACACCTACGAGCAGTACTTC
TRBJ1-1 TRBV4-2 NA NA CASSPDSPMNTEAFF TGTGCCAGCAGCCCAGACAGTCCCATGAACACTGAAGCTTTCTTT
TRBJ1-1 TRBV29-1 NA NA CSVFDREAFF TGCAGCGTTTTCGACAGGGAAGCTTTCTTT
TRBJ1-2 TRBV6-4 NA NA CASSDRGNKDGYTF TGTGCCAGCAGTGACAGGGGAAACAAGGATGGCTACACCTTC
TRBJ2-1 TRBV15 NA NA CATSRVGGAVNEQFF TGTGCCACCAGCAGAGTAGGAGGTGCTGTAAATGAGCAGTTCTTC
TRBJ2-7 TRBV25-1 NA TRBD1 CASSEGTGYEQYF TGTGCCAGCAGTGAAGGGACAGGGTACGAGCAGTACTTC
TRBJ2-7 TRBV6-1 NA NA CASSEYWSATGPYEQYF TGTGCCAGCAGTGAATACTGGAGTGCAACAGGGCCCTACGAGCAGTACTTC
TRBJ2-1 TRBV7-2 NA NA CASSLDSPSSYNEQFF TGTGCCAGCAGCCTTGACAGTCCTAGCTCCTACAATGAGCAGTTCTTC
TRBJ2-6 TRBV4-3 medium-sized NA CASSQEEGSGANVLTF TGCGCCAGCAGCCAAGAGGAGGGCTCTGGGGCCAACGTCCTGACTTTC
TRBJ2-5 TRBV6-6 NA NA CASTRGIQETQYF TGTGCCAGCACCCGCGGCATCCAGGAGACCCAGTACTTC
TRBJ2-1 TRBV6-7 NA NA CASSPRLRVHTEQFF TGTGCCAGCAGCCCTCGACTAAGAGTGCACACTGAGCAGTTCTTC
TRBJ2-1 TRBV11-3 NA TRBD1 CASSSPGQGYNEQFF TGTGCCAGCAGCTCCCCCGGACAGGGATACAATGAGCAGTTCTTC
TRBJ1-5 TRBV2 NA NA CATKPGVGDQPQHF TGTGCCACCAAACCCGGGGTGGGTGATCAGCCCCAGCATTTT